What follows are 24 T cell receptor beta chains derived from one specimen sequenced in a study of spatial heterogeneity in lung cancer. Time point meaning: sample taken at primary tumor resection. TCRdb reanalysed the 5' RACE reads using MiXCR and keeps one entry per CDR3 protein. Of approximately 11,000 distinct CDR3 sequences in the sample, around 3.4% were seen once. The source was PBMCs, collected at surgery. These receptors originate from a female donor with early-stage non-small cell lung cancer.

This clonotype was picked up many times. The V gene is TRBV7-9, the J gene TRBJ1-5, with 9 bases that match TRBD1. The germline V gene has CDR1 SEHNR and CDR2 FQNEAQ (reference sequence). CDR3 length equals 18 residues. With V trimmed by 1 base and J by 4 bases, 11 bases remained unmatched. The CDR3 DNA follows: TGTGCCAGCAGCTTAGTCCTTACAGGGGGCATTGGTAATCAGCCCCAGCATTTT. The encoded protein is CASSLVLTGGIGNQPQHF.

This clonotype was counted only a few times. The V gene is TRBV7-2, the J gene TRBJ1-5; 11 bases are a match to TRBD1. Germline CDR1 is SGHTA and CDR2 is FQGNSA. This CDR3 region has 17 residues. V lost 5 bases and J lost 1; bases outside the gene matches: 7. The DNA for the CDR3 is TGTGCCAGCAGCGGACAGGGGGCGGGTAGGAGCAATCAGCCCCAGCATTTT. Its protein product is CASSGQGAGRSNQPQHF.

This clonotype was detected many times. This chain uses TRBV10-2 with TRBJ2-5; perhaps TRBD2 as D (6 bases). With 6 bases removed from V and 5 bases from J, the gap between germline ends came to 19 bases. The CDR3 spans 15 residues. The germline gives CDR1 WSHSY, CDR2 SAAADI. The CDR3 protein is CASSGGKGRGETQYF. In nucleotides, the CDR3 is TGCGCCAGCAGCGGGGGTAAGGGACGAGGCGAGACCCAGTACTTC.

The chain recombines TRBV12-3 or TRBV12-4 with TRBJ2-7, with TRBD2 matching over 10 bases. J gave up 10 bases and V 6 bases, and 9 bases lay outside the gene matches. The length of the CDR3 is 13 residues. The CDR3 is CASSSSGRGLQYF. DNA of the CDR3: TGTGCCAGCAGCTCCAGCGGGAGGGGACTACAGTACTTC.

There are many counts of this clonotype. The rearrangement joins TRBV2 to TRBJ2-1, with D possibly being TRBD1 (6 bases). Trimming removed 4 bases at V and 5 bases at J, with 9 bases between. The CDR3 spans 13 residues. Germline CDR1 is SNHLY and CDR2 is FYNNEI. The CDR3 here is CASSAGDHNEQFF. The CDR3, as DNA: TGTGCCAGCAGTGCAGGGGACCACAATGAGCAGTTCTTC.

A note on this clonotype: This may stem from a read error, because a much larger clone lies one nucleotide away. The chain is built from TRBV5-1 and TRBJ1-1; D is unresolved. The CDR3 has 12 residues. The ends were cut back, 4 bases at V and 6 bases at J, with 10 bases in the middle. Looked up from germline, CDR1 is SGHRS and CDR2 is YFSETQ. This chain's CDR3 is CASSIDIAEAFF. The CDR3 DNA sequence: TGCGCCAGCAGCATTGACATCGCTGAAGCTTTCTTT.

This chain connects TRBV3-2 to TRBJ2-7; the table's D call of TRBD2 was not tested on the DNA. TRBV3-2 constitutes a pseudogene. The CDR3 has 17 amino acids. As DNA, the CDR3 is TGTGCCAGCAGCTTCCGACTAGCGGGGGGCGCCACCTACGAGCAGTACTTC. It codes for CASSFRLAGGATYEQYF.

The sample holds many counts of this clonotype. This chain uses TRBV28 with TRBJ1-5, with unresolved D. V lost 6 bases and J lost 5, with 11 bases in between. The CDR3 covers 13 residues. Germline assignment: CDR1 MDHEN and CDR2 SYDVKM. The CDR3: CASRYGRYQPQHF. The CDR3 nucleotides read TGTGCCAGCAGGTACGGAAGATATCAGCCCCAGCATTTT.

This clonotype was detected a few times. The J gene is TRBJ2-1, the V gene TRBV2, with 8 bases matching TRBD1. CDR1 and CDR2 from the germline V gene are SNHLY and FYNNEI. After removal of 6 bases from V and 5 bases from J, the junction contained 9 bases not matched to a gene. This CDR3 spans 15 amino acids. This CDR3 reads CASSPIGQGNNEQFF. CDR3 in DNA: TGTGCCAGCAGCCCAATAGGACAGGGCAACAATGAGCAGTTCTTC.

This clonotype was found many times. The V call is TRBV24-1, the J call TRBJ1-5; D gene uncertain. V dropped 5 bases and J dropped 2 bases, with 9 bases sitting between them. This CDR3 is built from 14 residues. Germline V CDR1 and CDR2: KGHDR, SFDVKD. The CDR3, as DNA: TGTGCCACCAGTGCCGGGGTTCGCAATCAGCCCCAGCATTTT. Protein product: CATSAGVRNQPQHF.

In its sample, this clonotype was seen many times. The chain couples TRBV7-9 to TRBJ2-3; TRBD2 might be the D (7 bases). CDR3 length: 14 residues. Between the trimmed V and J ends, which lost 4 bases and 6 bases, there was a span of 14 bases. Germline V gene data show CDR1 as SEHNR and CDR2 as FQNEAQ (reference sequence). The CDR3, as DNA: TGTGCCAGCAGCTCGAGGGGGGGAAGTGATACGCAGTATTTT. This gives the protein CASSSRGGSDTQYF.

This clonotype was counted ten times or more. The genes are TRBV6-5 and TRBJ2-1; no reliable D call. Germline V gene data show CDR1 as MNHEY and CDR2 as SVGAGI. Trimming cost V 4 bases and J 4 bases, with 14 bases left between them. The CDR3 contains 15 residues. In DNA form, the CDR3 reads TGTGCCAGCAGTTCTTTTACAAATTCGTACAATGAGCAGTTCTTC. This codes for CASSSFTNSYNEQFF.

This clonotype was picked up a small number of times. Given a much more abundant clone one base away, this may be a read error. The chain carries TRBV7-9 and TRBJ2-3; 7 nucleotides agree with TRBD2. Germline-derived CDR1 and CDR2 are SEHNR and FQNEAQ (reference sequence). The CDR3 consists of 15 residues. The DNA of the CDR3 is TGTACCAGCAGCCGTCCGACTAGCTCCACAGATACGCAGTATTTT. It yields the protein CTSSRPTSSTDTQYF.

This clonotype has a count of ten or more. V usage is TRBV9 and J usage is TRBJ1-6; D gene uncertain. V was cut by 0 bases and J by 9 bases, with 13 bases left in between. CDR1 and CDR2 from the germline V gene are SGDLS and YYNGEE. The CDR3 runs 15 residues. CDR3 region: CASSVAGDVISPLHF. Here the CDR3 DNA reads TGTGCCAGCAGCGTAGCGGGAGACGTTATTTCACCCCTCCACTTT. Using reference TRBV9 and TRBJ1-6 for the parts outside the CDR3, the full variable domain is DSGVTQTPKHLITATGQRVTLRCSPRSGDLSVYWYQQSLDQGLQFLIQYYNGEERAKGNILERFSAQQFPDLHSELNLSSLELGDSALYFCASSVAGDVISPLHFGNGTRLTVT.

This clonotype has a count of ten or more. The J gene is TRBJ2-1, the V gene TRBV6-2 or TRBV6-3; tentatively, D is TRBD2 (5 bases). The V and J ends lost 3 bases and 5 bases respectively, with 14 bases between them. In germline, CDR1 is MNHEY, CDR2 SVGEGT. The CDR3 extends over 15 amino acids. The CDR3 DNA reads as TGTGCCAGCAGTTATGAGGGTGTGGGGAACAATGAGCAGTTCTTC. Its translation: CASSYEGVGNNEQFF.

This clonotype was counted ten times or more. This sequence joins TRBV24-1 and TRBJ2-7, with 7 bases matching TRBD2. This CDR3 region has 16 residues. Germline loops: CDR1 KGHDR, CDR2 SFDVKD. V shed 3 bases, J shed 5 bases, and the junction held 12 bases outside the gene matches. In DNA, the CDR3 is TGTGCCACCAGTGATCCCGGACGGGGGGTCGGGGACGAGCAGTACTTC. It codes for CATSDPGRGVGDEQYF.

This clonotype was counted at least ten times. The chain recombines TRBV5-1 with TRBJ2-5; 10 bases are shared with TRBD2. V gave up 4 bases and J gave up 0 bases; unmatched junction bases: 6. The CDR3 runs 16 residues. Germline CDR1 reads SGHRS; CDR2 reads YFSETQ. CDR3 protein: CASSLGTSGDQETQYF. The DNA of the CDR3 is TGCGCCAGCAGCCTTGGCACTAGCGGGGACCAAGAGACCCAGTACTTC.

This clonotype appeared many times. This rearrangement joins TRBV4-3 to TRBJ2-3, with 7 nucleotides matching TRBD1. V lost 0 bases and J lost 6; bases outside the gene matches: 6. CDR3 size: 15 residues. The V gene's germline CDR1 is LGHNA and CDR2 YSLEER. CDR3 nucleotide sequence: TGCGCCAGCAGCCAAGAGTGGCAGGGGGTGGATACGCAGTATTTT. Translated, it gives CASSQEWQGVDTQYF.

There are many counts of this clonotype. CDR3 nucleotides: TGTGCCAGCAGTTTGGGGGCAGGTGAAGCTTTCTTT. Translation: CASSLGAGEAFF. The chain recombines TRBV6-6 with TRBJ1-1; a weak D match, TRBD1 (6 bases). CDR3 length: 12 residues. Trimming left V 4 bases short and J 7 bases short, with 10 bases between. Germline assignment: CDR1 MNHNY and CDR2 SVGAGI (reference sequence).

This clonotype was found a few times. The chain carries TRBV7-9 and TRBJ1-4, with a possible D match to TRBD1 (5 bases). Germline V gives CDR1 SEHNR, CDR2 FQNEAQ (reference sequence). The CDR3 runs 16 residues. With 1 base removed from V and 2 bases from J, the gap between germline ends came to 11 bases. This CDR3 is CASSLGAGTTNEKLFF. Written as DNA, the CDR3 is TGTGCCAGCAGCTTAGGGGCCGGGACGACTAATGAAAAACTGTTTTTT. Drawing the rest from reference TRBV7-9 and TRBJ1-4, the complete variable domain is DTGVSQNPRHKITKRGQNVTFRCDPISEHNRLYWYRQTLGQGPEFLTYFQNEAQLEKSRLLSDRFSAERPKGSFSTLEIQRTEQGDSAMYLCASSLGAGTTNEKLFFGSGTQLSVL.

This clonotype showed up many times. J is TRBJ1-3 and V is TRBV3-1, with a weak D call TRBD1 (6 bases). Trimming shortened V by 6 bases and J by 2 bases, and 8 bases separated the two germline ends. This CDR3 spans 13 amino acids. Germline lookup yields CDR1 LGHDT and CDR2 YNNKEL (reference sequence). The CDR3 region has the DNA TGTGCCAGCAGGAGGGACACTGGAAACACCATATATTTT. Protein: CASRRDTGNTIYF.

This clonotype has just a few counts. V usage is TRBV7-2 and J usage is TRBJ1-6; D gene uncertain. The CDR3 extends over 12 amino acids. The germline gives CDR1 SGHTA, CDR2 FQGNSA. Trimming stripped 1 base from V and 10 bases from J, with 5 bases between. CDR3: CASSLDLSPLHF. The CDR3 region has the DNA TGTGCCAGCAGCTTAGATCTCTCACCCCTCCACTTT. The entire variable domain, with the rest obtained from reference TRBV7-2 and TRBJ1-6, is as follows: GAGVSQSPSNKVTEKGKDVELRCDPISGHTALYWYRQSLGQGLEFLIYFQGNSAPDKSGLPSDRFSAERTGGSVSTLTIQRTQQEDSAVYLCASSLDLSPLHFGNGTRLTVT.

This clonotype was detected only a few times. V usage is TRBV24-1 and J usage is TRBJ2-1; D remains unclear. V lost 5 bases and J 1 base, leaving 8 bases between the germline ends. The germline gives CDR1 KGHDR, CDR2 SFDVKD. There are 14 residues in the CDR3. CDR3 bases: TGTGCCACCAGTGTCGGCGGATCCTACAATGAGCAGTTCTTC. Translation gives CATSVGGSYNEQFF.

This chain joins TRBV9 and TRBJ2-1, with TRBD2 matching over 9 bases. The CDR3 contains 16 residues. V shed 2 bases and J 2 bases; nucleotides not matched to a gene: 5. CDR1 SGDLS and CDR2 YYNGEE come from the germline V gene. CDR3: CASSVSGSITYNEQFF. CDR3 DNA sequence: TGTGCCAGCAGCGTTAGCGGGAGTATCACCTACAATGAGCAGTTCTTC.